This T cell receptor (beta chain) originates from a study of blood T cell repertoires in COVID-19. Trimming took 4 bases from V and 7 from J, leaving 10 bases between them. CDR1 LNHDA and CDR2 SQIVND come from the germline V gene (reference sequence). The CDR3 is made up of 13 amino acids. Generated by immunoSEQ multiplex PCR, the TCRdb table keeps only in-frame clones and is missing some. The sample includes some 150,000 clones, about 80% of them seen just once. The receptor's source is a human donor in a cohort sampled during active COVID-19. Source material: peripheral blood. The V and J genes are TRBV19 and TRBJ2-2; D possibly corresponds to TRBD1 (6 bases). The CDR3 DNA sequence: TGTGCCAGTAGTACACAGGGTAACGGGGAGCTGTTTTTT. Amino acid sequence: CASSTQGNGELFF.